The 3 T cell receptor beta chains reported below all come from one sample, sequenced in a study of T-cell reconstitution after alpha-beta-depleted transplantation in children. The TCRbeta library was prepared with unique molecular identifiers. TCRdb re-derived calls from the PCR reads in MiXCR, one entry per CDR3 protein. Of around 200,000 distinct CDR3 sequences in the sample, around 10% were seen once. The material sequenced was PBMCs from the stem cell graft donor, taken from the stem cell graft. These receptors originate from a human donor who donated a stem cell graft to a child with acute lymphoblastic leukemia.

The gene calls are TRBV5-1 and TRBJ1-1, with TRBD1 as a possible D gene (6 bases). V dropped 4 bases and J dropped 7 bases, with 26 bases sitting between them. This CDR3 region has 17 residues. Germline V gene sequence: CDR1 SGHRS, CDR2 YFSETQ. CDR3 sequence: CASSPGQLTLEGDEAFF. Written as DNA, the CDR3 is TGCGCCAGCAGCCCCGGACAGCTGACACTTGAGGGTGATGAAGCTTTCTTT. Looking up the rest from reference TRBV5-1 and TRBJ1-1 gives the full variable domain: KAGVTQTPRYLIKTRGQQVTLSCSPISGHRSVSWYQQTPGQGLQFLFEYFSETQRNKGNFPGRFSGRQFSNSRSEMNVSTLELGDSALYLCASSPGQLTLEGDEAFFGQGTRLTVV.

In this sample, this clonotype turned up many times. The genes are TRBV6-4 and TRBJ2-1, with 8 bases aligning to TRBD1. J gave up 6 bases and V 4 bases, and 8 bases lay outside the gene matches. Germline CDR1 MRHNA, CDR2 SNTAGT. CDR3 length: 15 amino acids. In DNA form, the CDR3 reads TGTGCCAGCAGTGCTCAGGGGGCGGACTTCAATGAGCAGTTCTTC. Its translation: CASSAQGADFNEQFF.

This clonotype has a count of ten or more. This chain joins TRBV3-1 and TRBJ1-5; 9 nucleotides agree with TRBD1. This CDR3 has 17 amino acids. Germline CDR1 reads LGHDT; CDR2 reads YNNKEL (reference sequence). V trimming: 1 base; J trimming: 5 bases; junction bases outside the gene matches: 9. Written as DNA, the CDR3 is TGTGCCAGCAGCCAAGGGGGACAGGGCCAGTTTCATCAGCCCCAGCATTTT. This gives the protein CASSQGGQGQFHQPQHF.